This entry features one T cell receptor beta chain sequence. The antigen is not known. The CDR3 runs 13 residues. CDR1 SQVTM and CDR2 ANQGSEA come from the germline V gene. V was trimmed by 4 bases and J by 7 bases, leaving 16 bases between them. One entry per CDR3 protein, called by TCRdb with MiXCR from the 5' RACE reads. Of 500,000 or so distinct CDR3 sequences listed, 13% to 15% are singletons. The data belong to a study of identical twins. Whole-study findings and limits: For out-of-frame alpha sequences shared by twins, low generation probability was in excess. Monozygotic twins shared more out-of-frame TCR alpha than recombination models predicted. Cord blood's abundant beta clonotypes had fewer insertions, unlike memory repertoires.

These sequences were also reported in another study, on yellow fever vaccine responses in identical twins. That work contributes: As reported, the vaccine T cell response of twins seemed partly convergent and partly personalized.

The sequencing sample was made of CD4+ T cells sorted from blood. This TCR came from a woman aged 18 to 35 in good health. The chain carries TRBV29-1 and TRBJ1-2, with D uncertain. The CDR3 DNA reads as TGCAGCGTTGTTTTTTCGTCAGGTGTTGGCTACACCTTC. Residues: CSVVFSSGVGYTF. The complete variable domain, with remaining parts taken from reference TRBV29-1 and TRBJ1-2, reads SAVISQKPSRDICQRGTSLTIQCQVDSQVTMMFWYRQQPGQSLTLIATANQGSEATYESGFVIDKFPISRPNLTFSTLTVSNMSPEDSSIYLCSVVFSSGVGYTFGSGTRLTVV.